Listed below are T cell receptor beta chains from one sample, sequenced in a study of shared clonotypes between healthy human individuals. TCRdb's table, derived via immunoSEQ multiplex PCR, lists solely in-frame clones and lacks some. The sample shows roughly 2 million clones, approximately 94% of them seen only once. Sequencing was performed on naive CD4+ T cells sorted from blood. These receptor sequences come from a man between 18 and 35 years old in good health. CDR3s include the opening cysteine and the closing phenylalanine or tryptophan. A D gene is named only where the DNA matches it firmly. Clone sizes are given selectively: once, few, many, or a class where the clone is expanded.

.	TRBV18	TRBJ2-5	.	CASSPPGGETQYF	TGTGCCAGCTCACCCCCCGGGGGAGAGACCCAGTACTTC
.	TRBV27	TRBJ1-2	.	CASSLSGTSMGYTF	TGTGCCAGCAGTCTTTCCGGGACGTCTATGGGCTACACCTTC
.	TRBV6-6	TRBJ2-4	.	CASSPPGEAIQYF	TGTGCCAGCAGTCCCCCCGGAGAGGCCATTCAGTACTTC
.	TRBV7-2	TRBJ2-2	.	CASSLDGGRANTGELFF	TGTGCCAGCAGCTTAGACGGCGGCAGGGCGAACACCGGGGAGCTGTTTTTT
.	TRBV9	TRBJ2-2	.	CASSVLVYTGELFF	TGTGCCAGCAGCGTACTAGTCTACACCGGGGAGCTGTTTTTT
.	TRBV5-4	TRBJ2-7	.	CASSLGGLKSSYEQYF	TGTGCCAGCAGCTTGGGGGGACTTAAGAGCTCCTACGAGCAGTACTTC
.	TRBV5-1	TRBJ2-1	TRBD2	CASSEQASGKYNEQFF	TGCGCCAGCAGCGAGCAGGCGAGCGGGAAATACAATGAGCAGTTCTTC
.	TRBV4-3	TRBJ1-5	TRBD1	CASSQETGGVGSNQPQHF	TGCGCCAGCAGCCAAGAGACAGGGGGCGTGGGAAGCAATCAGCCCCAGCATTTT
.	TRBV2	TRBJ2-3	TRBD2	CASSEVLAGDYTDTQYF	TGTGCCAGCAGTGAAGTTCTAGCGGGGGACTACACAGATACGCAGTATTTT
.	TRBV27	TRBJ1-1	TRBD1	CASRRTGGITEAFF	TGTGCCAGCAGAAGAACAGGGGGCATCACTGAAGCTTTCTTT
.	TRBV5-5	TRBJ1-6	.	CASSRTARENSPLHF	TGTGCCAGCAGCCGGACAGCGAGAGAGAATTCACCCCTCCACTTT
.	TRBV28	TRBJ1-4	.	CASRGGSAGNEKLFF	TGTGCCAGCAGGGGGGGAAGCGCAGGGAACGAAAAACTGTTTTTT
.	TRBV5-1	TRBJ1-5	.	CASSLGEGNQPQHF	TGCGCCAGCAGCTTAGGGGAGGGCAATCAGCCCCAGCATTTT
.	TRBV6-5	TRBJ2-7	TRBD1	CAAARGQGVYEQYF	TGTGCCGCAGCAAGGGGACAGGGAGTCTACGAGCAGTACTTC
.	TRBV4-2	TRBJ2-7	.	CASSLGPGGEQYF	TGTGCCAGCAGCCTGGGCCCCGGGGGCGAGCAGTACTTC
once	TRBV30	TRBJ2-5	.	CAWTGNQETQYF	TGTGCCTGGACCGGGAACCAAGAGACCCAGTACTTC
.	TRBV7-9	TRBJ1-1	.	CASSFETGQTPEAFF	TGTGCCAGCAGCTTTGAAACCGGACAGACCCCTGAAGCTTTCTTT
.	TRBV27	TRBJ2-7	TRBD1	CASSRTPGQKKTYEQYF	TGTGCCAGCAGCCGGACCCCGGGACAGAAGAAGACCTACGAGCAGTACTTC
once	TRBV19	TRBJ2-2	.	CASTSAWGAGELFF	TGTGCCAGTACATCCGCGTGGGGGGCCGGGGAGCTGTTTTTT
.	TRBV18	TRBJ1-2	.	CASSAGGGGYTF	TGTGCCAGCTCAGCTGGGGGTGGTGGCTACACCTTC
.	TRBV5-1	TRBJ2-7	.	CASSLEGAGGEQYF	TGCGCCAGCAGCTTGGAAGGAGCCGGCGGCGAGCAGTACTTC
.	TRBV6-1	TRBJ1-5	.	CASNERGNQPQHF	TGTGCCAGCAATGAGAGGGGCAATCAGCCCCAGCATTTT
once	TRBV18	TRBJ1-4	.	CASSPSVARGNEKLFF	TGTGCCAGCTCACCTAGCGTCGCCAGGGGAAATGAAAAACTGTTTTTT
.	TRBV6-5	TRBJ1-6	.	CASHPGTRVGSPLHF	TGTGCCAGCCATCCCGGGACTCGTGTCGGATCACCCCTCCACTTT
.	TRBV6-1	TRBJ2-3	.	CASSPPEGIPLF	TGTGCCAGCAGCCCGCCGGAGGGGATACCCCTTTTT
once	TRBV30	TRBJ2-7	TRBD1	CAWSVRDRAYF	TGTGCCTGGAGTGTAAGGGACAGGGCGTACTTC
.	TRBV5-4	TRBJ2-3	.	CASSSEPSTDTQYF	TGTGCCAGCAGCTCCGAACCTAGCACAGATACGCAGTATTTT
.	TRBV9	TRBJ2-5	TRBD2	CASSSLTSGQETQYF	TGTGCCAGCAGCTCCCTAACTAGCGGCCAAGAGACCCAGTACTTC
.	TRBV2	TRBJ2-2	.	CASTGEVGELFF	TGTGCCAGCACTGGGGAGGTCGGGGAGCTGTTTTTT
.	TRBV7-2	TRBJ1-1	TRBD1	CASSQDRTYTEAFF	TGTGCCAGCAGTCAGGACAGGACTTACACTGAAGCTTTCTTT
.	TRBV28	TRBJ1-1	.	CASSPGLEAFF	TGTGCCAGCAGTCCCGGGCTTGAAGCTTTCTTT
.	TRBV6-4	TRBJ1-1	TRBD1	CASSADRVGHTEAFF	TGTGCCAGCAGTGCCGACAGGGTGGGCCACACTGAAGCTTTCTTT
.	TRBV30	TRBJ2-7	.	CAWKSRYEQYF	TGTGCCTGGAAGTCACGATACGAGCAGTACTTC
.	TRBV12-2	TRBJ2-2	.	CASRLTGDRGPGTGELFF	TGTGCAAGTCGCTTAACCGGGGACAGGGGGCCAGGCACCGGGGAGCTGTTTTTT
.	TRBV13	TRBJ1-1	TRBD1	CASSPGQGRRNTEAFF	TGTGCCAGCAGCCCTGGACAGGGGAGAAGGAACACTGAAGCTTTCTTT
once	TRBV27	TRBJ2-2	TRBD2	CASSLRTSGSNGELFF	TGTGCCAGCAGTTTAAGGACTAGCGGGAGTAACGGGGAGCTGTTTTTT
.	TRBV30	TRBJ2-7	TRBD2	CAWSRTSGGSYEQYF	TGTGCCTGGAGCCGAACTAGCGGGGGTTCCTACGAGCAGTACTTC
.	TRBV29-1	TRBJ1-1	TRBD1	CSVKGQRNTEAFF	TGCAGCGTAAAGGGACAGAGGAACACTGAAGCTTTCTTT
.	TRBV5-1	TRBJ2-7	.	CASSFAGLLDEQYF	TGCGCCAGCAGCTTTGCAGGGCTTCTGGACGAGCAGTACTTC
.	TRBV12-5	TRBJ2-3	TRBD1	CASGLGQKHTDTQYF	TGTGCTAGTGGCCTGGGACAGAAACACACAGATACGCAGTATTTT
.	TRBV6-1	TRBJ1-1	.	CASNTGFMNTEAFF	TGTGCCAGCAACACAGGGTTTATGAACACTGAAGCTTTCTTT
.	TRBV6-6	TRBJ1-5	.	CASSYGVSNQPQHF	TGTGCCAGCAGTTATGGAGTTAGCAATCAGCCCCAGCATTTT
.	TRBV9	TRBJ2-1	.	CASSVEVDTGSYNEQFF	TGTGCCAGCAGCGTAGAGGTGGACACCGGCTCCTACAATGAGCAGTTCTTC
.	TRBV28	TRBJ1-2	.	CASSFPGPNYGYTF	TGTGCCAGCAGTTTTCCGGGGCCCAACTATGGCTACACCTTC